Here is one T cell receptor (beta chain) with its context. These data are taken from a study of Ad26.COV2.S vaccination and SARS-CoV-2 variants. Across the study: It was the COV1001 Ad26.COV2.S trial arm that included the donor.

The CDR3 loop spans 13 amino acids. Germline V gene lookup returns CDR1 LGHNT and CDR2 FRNRAP. V dropped 0 bases and J dropped 8 bases, with 7 bases sitting between them. Noted treatment: around 19 received Ad26.COV2.S at low or high dose, single or two shots; roughly five received placebo; per-sample allocation not given. Day 63 after the first vaccine or placebo injection was the time point for sampling. The data were produced by immunoSEQ multiplex PCR, yet TCRdb's version contains in-frame clones alone and is incomplete. Among about 350,000 clones listed, about nine tenths were seen once. The chain is built from TRBV12-5 and TRBJ1-4, with D uncertain. This specimen was peripheral blood, taken in a trial of Ad26.COV2.S vaccine versus placebo. This TCR derives from a person aged 18 to 65 who received the Ad26.COV2.S COVID-19 vaccine or a placebo. As DNA, the CDR3 is TGTGCTAGTGGTTTGGTAATTGGGGAAAAACTGTTTTTT. Amino acid sequence: CASGLVIGEKLFF.